The rows below give T cell receptor beta chains drawn from one sample of a study of neurological immune-mediated disorders. MiXCR was run by TCRdb on the 5' RACE reads, yielding one entry per CDR3 protein. The table records 65,000 to 95,000 distinct CDR3 sequences, roughly 4.8% of them present only once. The sequenced sample was PBMCs. Receptors were obtained from a woman aged 25 to 39 with multiple sclerosis. Each CDR3 is given with its conserved first and last residue. Fields, in order: clone size, J gene, V gene, D gene, CDR3 protein, CDR3 DNA. The D gene is left open where the match is weak. The size field is filled for only some rows; it gives once, few, many or a size class.

clone size: many
J gene: TRBJ1-2
V gene: TRBV20-1
D gene: -
CDR3 protein: CSAPDRKKGTYGYTF
CDR3 DNA: TGCAGTGCTCCGGACCGAAAAAAGGGGACCTATGGCTACACCTTC

clone size: many
J gene: TRBJ2-1
V gene: TRBV24-1
D gene: TRBD1
CDR3 protein: CATSDPGTVSNEQFF
CDR3 DNA: TGTGCCACCAGTGACCCCGGGACAGTAAGTAATGAGCAGTTCTTC

clone size: many
J gene: TRBJ2-7
V gene: TRBV20-1
D gene: -
CDR3 protein: CSASGSEFYEQYF
CDR3 DNA: TGCAGTGCTAGTGGCAGCGAATTCTACGAGCAGTACTTC

clone size: many
J gene: TRBJ2-3
V gene: TRBV7-9
D gene: TRBD1
CDR3 protein: CASSDTGEATDTQYF
CDR3 DNA: TGTGCCAGCAGCGACACAGGGGAAGCAACAGATACGCAGTATTTT

clone size: many
J gene: TRBJ2-7
V gene: TRBV20-1
D gene: -
CDR3 protein: CSAQRGRGSEQYF
CDR3 DNA: TGCAGTGCTCAACGGGGGAGGGGGAGCGAGCAGTACTTC

clone size: -
J gene: TRBJ2-1
V gene: TRBV5-1
D gene: TRBD2
CDR3 protein: CASRNGTSGRSEPLFF
CDR3 DNA: TGCGCCAGCAGGAACGGGACTAGCGGGAGGTCTGAGCCACTGTTCTTC

clone size: many
J gene: TRBJ1-1
V gene: TRBV28
D gene: TRBD1
CDR3 protein: CASSFGDSRTEAFF
CDR3 DNA: TGTGCCAGCAGTTTTGGGGACAGCCGCACTGAAGCTTTCTTT

clone size: few
J gene: TRBJ2-3
V gene: TRBV10-3
D gene: TRBD2
CDR3 protein: CAITFGLAGGTQYF
CDR3 DNA: TGTGCCATCACCTTTGGACTAGCCGGCGGGACGCAGTATTTT

clone size: many
J gene: TRBJ2-2
V gene: TRBV20-1
D gene: -
CDR3 protein: CSARDAAADTGELFF
CDR3 DNA: TGCAGTGCTAGAGATGCAGCGGCGGACACCGGGGAGCTGTTTTTT

clone size: -
J gene: TRBJ2-6
V gene: TRBV20-1
D gene: -
CDR3 protein: CSARDASGANVLTF
CDR3 DNA: TGCAGTGCTAGAGATGCTTCTGGGGCTAACGTCCTGACTTTC

clone size: many
J gene: TRBJ2-1
V gene: TRBV30
D gene: -
CDR3 protein: CAWSVLEGNEQFF
CDR3 DNA: TGTGCCTGGAGTGTACTCGAGGGGAATGAGCAGTTCTTC

clone size: many
J gene: TRBJ2-1
V gene: TRBV20-1
D gene: TRBD2
CDR3 protein: CSAPDPGGHLNEQFF
CDR3 DNA: TGCAGTGCCCCGGACCCGGGGGGGCATTTGAATGAGCAGTTCTTC

clone size: many
J gene: TRBJ2-5
V gene: TRBV7-9
D gene: TRBD2
CDR3 protein: CASSLLGREEETQYF
CDR3 DNA: TGTGCCAGCAGCTTATTGGGGCGGGAGGAAGAGACCCAGTACTTC

clone size: many
J gene: TRBJ2-3
V gene: TRBV5-1
D gene: TRBD2
CDR3 protein: CASSPLAGAFTDTQYF
CDR3 DNA: TGCGCCAGCAGTCCCCTAGCGGGGGCCTTCACAGATACGCAGTATTTT

clone size: -
J gene: TRBJ2-5
V gene: TRBV12-3/TRBV12-4
D gene: TRBD2
CDR3 protein: CASSPGTSAETQYF
CDR3 DNA: TGTGCCAGCAGTCCAGGGACTAGCGCAGAGACCCAGTACTTC

clone size: many
J gene: TRBJ2-5
V gene: TRBV5-1
D gene: TRBD1
CDR3 protein: CASSYQGAETQYF
CDR3 DNA: TGCGCCAGCAGCTACCAGGGGGCCGAGACCCAGTACTTC

clone size: many
J gene: TRBJ2-1
V gene: TRBV11-2
D gene: TRBD1
CDR3 protein: CASSLVGTASRF
CDR3 DNA: TGTGCCAGCAGCTTAGTCGGGACAGCTTCGCGCTTC

clone size: few
J gene: TRBJ1-3
V gene: TRBV20-1
D gene: -
CDR3 protein: CSAKAGFGNTIYF
CDR3 DNA: TGCAGTGCTAAGGCGGGTTTTGGAAACACCATATATTTT

clone size: many
J gene: TRBJ2-5
V gene: TRBV12-3/TRBV12-4
D gene: -
CDR3 protein: CASSLKEWETQYF
CDR3 DNA: TGTGCCAGCAGTTTAAAGGAGTGGGAGACCCAGTACTTC

clone size: many
J gene: TRBJ1-1
V gene: TRBV20-1
D gene: -
CDR3 protein: CSAMPIGEGPAEAFF
CDR3 DNA: TGCAGTGCTATGCCCATCGGGGAGGGTCCCGCTGAAGCTTTCTTT

clone size: many
J gene: TRBJ1-2
V gene: TRBV20-1
D gene: TRBD1
CDR3 protein: CSTRTGRNYGYTF
CDR3 DNA: TGCAGTACCCGGACAGGGCGTAACTATGGCTACACCTTC

clone size: many
J gene: TRBJ1-6
V gene: TRBV3-1
D gene: -
CDR3 protein: CASSLPDSPLHF
CDR3 DNA: TGTGCCAGCAGCTTACCTGATTCACCCCTCCACTTT

clone size: many
J gene: TRBJ1-1
V gene: TRBV5-1
D gene: -
CDR3 protein: CASSSQPGLAATEAFF
CDR3 DNA: TGCGCCAGCAGCTCCCAACCGGGACTTGCTGCGACTGAAGCTTTCTTT

clone size: many
J gene: TRBJ2-1
V gene: TRBV3-1
D gene: -
CDR3 protein: CASSQVRSYNEQFF
CDR3 DNA: TGTGCCAGCAGCCAAGTTCGCAGTTACAATGAGCAGTTCTTC

clone size: few
J gene: TRBJ2-3
V gene: TRBV6-6
D gene: -
CDR3 protein: CASSPPPGTDTQYF
CDR3 DNA: TGTGCCAGCAGTCCCCCCCCGGGCACAGATACGCAGTATTTT

clone size: few
J gene: TRBJ2-1
V gene: TRBV20-1
D gene: TRBD2
CDR3 protein: CSARLAGGPGNEQFF
CDR3 DNA: TGCAGTGCTAGATTAGCGGGGGGACCCGGCAATGAGCAGTTCTTC

clone size: many
J gene: TRBJ2-1
V gene: TRBV20-1
D gene: TRBD2
CDR3 protein: CSARERGLAGNEQFF
CDR3 DNA: TGCAGTGCTAGAGAGCGGGGACTAGCGGGTAATGAGCAGTTCTTC

clone size: many
J gene: TRBJ1-6
V gene: TRBV5-1
D gene: -
CDR3 protein: CASSLGGIYNSPLHF
CDR3 DNA: TGCGCCAGCAGCTTGGGTGGCATATATAATTCACCCCTCCACTTT

clone size: many
J gene: TRBJ2-7
V gene: TRBV6-6
D gene: -
CDR3 protein: CASSYLSGGERYEQYF
CDR3 DNA: TGTGCCAGCAGTTATTTAAGCGGAGGGGAAAGATACGAGCAGTACTTC

clone size: many
J gene: TRBJ2-3
V gene: TRBV5-1
D gene: TRBD2
CDR3 protein: CASSFSGGFTDTQYF
CDR3 DNA: TGCGCCAGCAGTTTCAGCGGGGGGTTCACAGATACGCAGTATTTT

clone size: many
J gene: TRBJ1-2
V gene: TRBV5-1
D gene: -
CDR3 protein: CASSLALGAPADGYTF
CDR3 DNA: TGCGCCAGCAGCTTGGCCTTGGGGGCTCCCGCGGATGGCTACACCTTC

clone size: -
J gene: TRBJ2-7
V gene: TRBV3-1
D gene: -
CDR3 protein: CASSQPGDPSYEQYF
CDR3 DNA: TGTGCCAGCAGCCAACCAGGGGACCCTTCTTACGAGCAGTACTTC

clone size: many
J gene: TRBJ2-2
V gene: TRBV20-1
D gene: -
CDR3 protein: CSARDGKRRNTGELFF
CDR3 DNA: TGCAGTGCTAGAGATGGAAAACGGCGGAACACCGGGGAGCTGTTTTTT

clone size: -
J gene: TRBJ2-3
V gene: TRBV12-3/TRBV12-4
D gene: TRBD2
CDR3 protein: CASTWAGAGDTQYF
CDR3 DNA: TGTGCCAGCACATGGGCGGGAGCTGGAGATACGCAGTATTTT

clone size: many
J gene: TRBJ1-1
V gene: TRBV7-6
D gene: -
CDR3 protein: CASSLNQGPDSEAFF
CDR3 DNA: TGTGCCAGCAGCTTAAATCAGGGGCCCGACTCTGAAGCTTTCTTT

clone size: few
J gene: TRBJ2-1
V gene: TRBV5-1
D gene: -
CDR3 protein: CASSLLGERNEQFF
CDR3 DNA: TGCGCCAGCAGCTTGCTGGGGGAACGCAATGAGCAGTTCTTC

clone size: -
J gene: TRBJ1-1
V gene: TRBV3-1
D gene: -
CDR3 protein: CASSQEGRMSEAFF
CDR3 DNA: TGTGCCAGCAGCCAAGAAGGGAGAATGTCTGAAGCTTTCTTT

clone size: many
J gene: TRBJ2-1
V gene: TRBV5-1
D gene: TRBD2
CDR3 protein: CASSSGTSGSYNEQFF
CDR3 DNA: TGCGCCAGCAGTTCGGGGACTAGCGGCTCCTACAATGAGCAGTTCTTC

clone size: many
J gene: TRBJ2-1
V gene: TRBV3-1
D gene: -
CDR3 protein: CASSQRRLASYNEQFF
CDR3 DNA: TGTGCCAGCAGCCAAAGGCGCTTAGCGTCTTACAATGAGCAGTTCTTC

clone size: many
J gene: TRBJ2-6
V gene: TRBV27
D gene: TRBD1
CDR3 protein: CASSPRTGLGGANVLTF
CDR3 DNA: TGTGCCAGCAGTCCGCGGACAGGGCTGGGTGGGGCCAACGTCCTGACTTTC

clone size: many
J gene: TRBJ2-3
V gene: TRBV5-8
D gene: -
CDR3 protein: CASSFEGGTDTQYF
CDR3 DNA: TGTGCCAGCAGCTTCGAAGGGGGGACAGATACGCAGTATTTT

clone size: -
J gene: TRBJ2-7
V gene: TRBV20-1
D gene: -
CDR3 protein: CSARGDTEQYF
CDR3 DNA: TGCAGTGCTAGAGGGGACACGGAGCAGTACTTC

clone size: -
J gene: TRBJ2-7
V gene: TRBV5-6
D gene: TRBD1
CDR3 protein: CASSNPTGSSYEQYF
CDR3 DNA: TGTGCCAGCAGCAACCCGACAGGGAGCTCCTACGAGCAGTACTTC

clone size: many
J gene: TRBJ2-6
V gene: TRBV28
D gene: -
CDR3 protein: CASSLEGRTGANVLTF
CDR3 DNA: TGTGCCAGCAGTTTAGAGGGGAGAACTGGGGCCAACGTCCTGACTTTC

clone size: many
J gene: TRBJ2-1
V gene: TRBV20-1
D gene: TRBD2
CDR3 protein: CSAFSGGRVYNEQFF
CDR3 DNA: TGCAGTGCTTTCTCCGGCGGGAGGGTATACAATGAGCAGTTCTTC

clone size: many
J gene: TRBJ2-5
V gene: TRBV7-2
D gene: -
CDR3 protein: CASSRYTQETQYF
CDR3 DNA: TGTGCCAGCAGCCGGTACACTCAAGAGACCCAGTACTTC